These T cell receptor beta chains were read from a single sample in a study of T cell responses to AZD1222 COVID-19 vaccine. Profiled with immunoSEQ multiplex PCR; TCRdb holds only in-frame clones, not every one. This sample has about 90,000 clones; around nine tenths occur once, and the top ten carry roughly 5.5%. The sequences come from peripheral blood, collected on day 0 of MenACWY control vaccination. The receptors originated from an adult in good health. CDR3s include the opening cysteine and the closing phenylalanine or tryptophan. The D gene is left open where the match is weak. Only part of the rows carry a size: once, few, many, or a class if the clone is expanded.

clone_size j_call v_call d_call cdr3_nt cdr3_aa
NA TRBJ1-2 TRBV6-5 TRBD1 TGTGCCAGCGGACAGGGGTACGGCTACACCTTC CASGQGYGYTF
NA TRBJ1-1 TRBV6-1 NA TGTGCCAGCAGTGAAATTGGGGTTTTGGCCACTGAAGCTTTCTTT CASSEIGVLATEAFF
NA TRBJ2-1 TRBV7-2 NA TGTGCCAGCAGCTTAGTGGCGGGGTCCTACAATGAGCAGTTCTTC CASSLVAGSYNEQFF
NA TRBJ1-1 TRBV19 NA TGTGCCAGTAGGATACACCTGAACACTGAAGCTTTCTTT CASRIHLNTEAFF
NA TRBJ1-2 TRBV28 NA TGTGCCAGCAGTTTCCGACTAGGCGATGGCTACACCTTC CASSFRLGDGYTF
NA TRBJ2-7 TRBV6-2/TRBV6-3 NA TGTGCCAGCAGTTACCAACCCCCAGTCGACGAGCAGTACTTC CASSYQPPVDEQYF
NA TRBJ1-4 TRBV5-1 TRBD1 TGCGCCAGCAGCTTGGCCGGGACAGGGGCAGGGGGTGAAAAACTGTTTTTT CASSLAGTGAGGEKLFF
NA TRBJ2-7 TRBV3-1/TRBV3-2 NA TGTGCCAGCAGCCAAGAAGGCAGGTCCTACGAGCAGTACTTC CASSQEGRSYEQYF
NA TRBJ1-2 TRBV2 NA TGTGCCAGCAGATGGAATGGGGGTTCGGACTATGGCTACACCTTC CASRWNGGSDYGYTF
NA TRBJ2-5 TRBV5-1 NA TGCGCCAGCAGCTTGGGGGACGGGGTAGGGACCCAGTACTTC CASSLGDGVGTQYF
once TRBJ1-5 TRBV9 NA TGTGCCAGCAGCGAGCAGGGTTTTCAGCCCCAGCATTTT CASSEQGFQPQHF
NA TRBJ2-5 TRBV7-9 TRBD1 TGTGCCAGCAGCTTTGGGACAGTCCAAGAGACCCAGTACTTC CASSFGTVQETQYF
NA TRBJ1-1 TRBV19 TRBD1 TGTGCCAGTAGTGACAGGGGTACAGGGAACACTGAAGCTTTCTTT CASSDRGTGNTEAFF
NA TRBJ1-5 TRBV27 TRBD1 TGTGCCAGCAGCCGCCGGGGACAGGTCAATACTGAGGGCGGGGGGCCCCAGCATTTT CASSRRGQVNTEGGGPQHF
NA TRBJ2-1 TRBV12-5 TRBD1 TGTGCTAGTGGTTTGGCCGTCGGGACAGGGGACAATGAGCAGTTCTTC CASGLAVGTGDNEQFF
few TRBJ1-2 TRBV7-2 NA TGTGCCAGCAGCTTCAGTAACTATGGCTACACCTTC CASSFSNYGYTF
NA TRBJ1-1 TRBV6-5 NA TGTGCCACCCCCTCGGTCTCAGGAAGCGCTTTCTTT CATPSVSGSAFF
NA TRBJ2-1 TRBV7-2 NA TGTGCCAGCAGCTTATCAACGGGGGTCTACAATGAGCAGTTCTTC CASSLSTGVYNEQFF
NA TRBJ2-5 TRBV14 NA TGTGCCAGCAGCCAAGAGACCCAGTACTTC CASSQETQYF
once TRBJ2-3 TRBV27 TRBD2 TGTGCCAGCAGTTTACTAAATCGACTAGCGGGAGGGCCGTTGTATTTT CASSLLNRLAGGPLYF
NA TRBJ2-7 TRBV28 NA TGTGCCAGCAGTCCCATTTACCGCTACGAGCAGTACTTC CASSPIYRYEQYF
NA TRBJ1-2 TRBV5-1 NA TGCGCCAGCAGCCCCTACGACAGGAATAGGGGATATGGCTACACCTTC CASSPYDRNRGYGYTF
once TRBJ2-7 TRBV28 TRBD1 TGTGCCAGCAGTTCGGACAGGGACGAGCAGTACTTC CASSSDRDEQYF
few TRBJ2-3 TRBV7-2 TRBD2 TGTGCCAGCAGCAATAGCGGGGGGGCCATCACAGATACGCAGTATTTT CASSNSGGAITDTQYF
NA TRBJ2-4 TRBV7-8 NA TGTGCCAGCAGCTTCGCGGAAAACATTCAGTACTTC CASSFAENIQYF
NA TRBJ2-1 TRBV10-3 TRBD1 TGTGCCATCAGTGAGAGGGACAGTCCACCCAACAATGAGCAGTTCTTC CAISERDSPPNNEQFF
NA TRBJ2-7 TRBV7-6 NA TGTGCCAGCAGCCTCCGGGTGGGCGAGCAGTACTTC CASSLRVGEQYF
few TRBJ1-5 TRBV7-2 NA TGTGCCAGCAGCTTAATGGCGGGAAAGAATAGCAATCAGCCCCAGCATTTT CASSLMAGKNSNQPQHF
NA TRBJ2-5 TRBV5-6 NA TGTGCCAGCAGGAAGCGGTACCAAGAGACCCAGTACTTC CASRKRYQETQYF
NA TRBJ1-6 TRBV28 NA TGTGCCAGCAGGTTTAGGGACAATTCACCCCTCCACTTT CASRFRDNSPLHF
NA TRBJ1-2 TRBV5-4 NA TGTGCCAGCAGCTTGGAGCGGTCTGGGGCCTATGGCTACACCTTC CASSLERSGAYGYTF
few TRBJ2-7 TRBV15 NA TGTGCCACCAGCAGAGATCCAGGGGCCTACGAGCAGTACTTC CATSRDPGAYEQYF
NA TRBJ2-5 TRBV7-9 TRBD2 TGTGCCAGCAGCAGGGGACTAGCGGGAGAACTCCAAGAGACCCAGTACTTC CASSRGLAGELQETQYF
once TRBJ1-5 TRBV2 NA TGTGCCAGCGGGCAGGCAGCAACCAGCAATCAGCCCCAGCATTTT CASGQAATSNQPQHF
once TRBJ1-1 TRBV6-2/TRBV6-3 NA TGTGCCAGCAGTTCTCAGGGGATGAACACTGAAGCTTTCTTT CASSSQGMNTEAFF
NA TRBJ1-3 TRBV3-1/TRBV3-2 NA TGTGCCAGCAGCCAAGGCTCGGGAAACACCATATATTTT CASSQGSGNTIYF
NA TRBJ1-5 TRBV5-1 NA TGCGCCAGCAGCTTGGGGGGGGCCGGTCAGCCCCAGCATTTT CASSLGGAGQPQHF